A selection of T cell receptor beta chains follows, all from one sample in a study of blood T cell repertoires in COVID-19. Only in-frame clones appear in the TCRdb table, and some are missing; sequencing was by immunoSEQ multiplex PCR. The data show roughly 130,000 clones, roughly 78% seen once. The sequenced sample consisted of peripheral blood. The receptors derive from a man in his sixties with acute or convalescent COVID-19. Both conserved end residues are part of each CDR3. The order of the fields is CDR3 length, D gene, clone size, J gene, V gene, CDR3 DNA, CDR3 protein. D genes are given only for firm matches. Not every row has a clone size; where given, it reads once, few, many or a size class.

len: 16
d_gene: TRBD2
abundance: once
j_gene: TRBJ2-7
v_gene: TRBV9
CDR3nt: TGTGCCAGCAGCGCCATAGCGGGAGTCTGCATTTACGAGCAGTACTTC
CDR3aa: CASSAIAGVCIYEQYF

len: 15
d_gene: -
abundance: -
j_gene: TRBJ2-3
v_gene: TRBV18
CDR3nt: TGTGCCAGCTCGACCACGTTCCCGGGATCAGATACGCAGTATTTT
CDR3aa: CASSTTFPGSDTQYF

len: 15
d_gene: -
abundance: -
j_gene: TRBJ1-3
v_gene: TRBV7-9
CDR3nt: TGTGCCAGCAGCTCCGACAGGCGCTCTGGAAACACCATATATTTT
CDR3aa: CASSSDRRSGNTIYF

len: 18
d_gene: TRBD2
abundance: many
j_gene: TRBJ2-2
v_gene: TRBV24-1
CDR3nt: TGTGCCACCAGTGCGACTAGCGGGGCCCACGGGGACACCGGGGAGCTGTTTTTT
CDR3aa: CATSATSGAHGDTGELFF

len: 12
d_gene: -
abundance: -
j_gene: TRBJ1-2
v_gene: TRBV6-5
CDR3nt: TGTGCCAGCAGCCCCGGGACTGCTGGCTACACCTTC
CDR3aa: CASSPGTAGYTF

len: 14
d_gene: -
abundance: -
j_gene: TRBJ2-2
v_gene: TRBV4-3
CDR3nt: TGCGCCAGCAGCCAAGACCTAGCCCCCGGGGAGCTGTTTTTT
CDR3aa: CASSQDLAPGELFF

len: 14
d_gene: TRBD1
abundance: -
j_gene: TRBJ1-1
v_gene: TRBV2
CDR3nt: TGTGCCAGCATCCAGGGACAACAGGGGACTGAAGCTTTCTTT
CDR3aa: CASIQGQQGTEAFF

len: 15
d_gene: TRBD1
abundance: -
j_gene: TRBJ1-4
v_gene: TRBV4-2
CDR3nt: TGTGCCAGCAGCCAAGAGCAGGCAGGGGGGGAAAAACTGTTTTTT
CDR3aa: CASSQEQAGGEKLFF

len: 12
d_gene: -
abundance: -
j_gene: TRBJ1-4
v_gene: TRBV29-1
CDR3nt: TGCAGTATTCGGTGGGGGGATGAAAAACTGTTTTTT
CDR3aa: CSIRWGDEKLFF

len: 13
d_gene: -
abundance: -
j_gene: TRBJ1-1
v_gene: TRBV28
CDR3nt: TGTGCCAGCACGCAGGTCCTAAACACTGAAGCTTTCTTT
CDR3aa: CASTQVLNTEAFF

len: 15
d_gene: -
abundance: -
j_gene: TRBJ2-1
v_gene: TRBV4-2
CDR3nt: TGTGCCAGCAGCCAGAGAGGGGGGGGCCCCAATGAGCAGTTCTTC
CDR3aa: CASSQRGGGPNEQFF

len: 14
d_gene: -
abundance: once
j_gene: TRBJ2-2
v_gene: TRBV5-1
CDR3nt: TGCGCCAGCAGCCAGACTTTCAACACCGGGGAGCTGTTTTTT
CDR3aa: CASSQTFNTGELFF

len: 16
d_gene: -
abundance: -
j_gene: TRBJ1-1
v_gene: TRBV7-2
CDR3nt: TGTGCCAGCAGCTTTGCAAAACTTCGGGACACCCGAGGGGCTTTCTTT
CDR3aa: CASSFAKLRDTRGAFF

len: 14
d_gene: -
abundance: -
j_gene: TRBJ2-2
v_gene: TRBV2
CDR3nt: TGTGCCAGCACGGACACCTCTTACACCGGGGAGCTGTTTTTT
CDR3aa: CASTDTSYTGELFF

len: 14
d_gene: -
abundance: once
j_gene: TRBJ1-2
v_gene: TRBV6-5
CDR3nt: TGTGCCAGCAGCCAACAGGGCGTCGACTATGGCTACACCTTC
CDR3aa: CASSQQGVDYGYTF

len: 15
d_gene: TRBD2
abundance: -
j_gene: TRBJ2-1
v_gene: TRBV6-5
CDR3nt: TGTGCCAGCAGCCCAGGACTAGCGGGAGTTAATGAGCAGTTCTTC
CDR3aa: CASSPGLAGVNEQFF

len: 14
d_gene: TRBD1
abundance: -
j_gene: TRBJ2-2
v_gene: TRBV19
CDR3nt: TGTGCCAGTAGGACAGGGGTCGACACCGGGGAGCTGTTTTTT
CDR3aa: CASRTGVDTGELFF

len: 16
d_gene: TRBD2
abundance: -
j_gene: TRBJ2-1
v_gene: TRBV6-5
CDR3nt: TGTGCCAGCAGTTATAGGGGTAGCGGGAGTCGCAATGAGCAGTTCTTC
CDR3aa: CASSYRGSGSRNEQFF

len: 13
d_gene: TRBD1
abundance: few
j_gene: TRBJ1-5
v_gene: TRBV6-2/TRBV6-3
CDR3nt: TGTGCCAGCAGTTCCGACAGGGTCCAGCCCCAGCATTTT
CDR3aa: CASSSDRVQPQHF

len: 13
d_gene: -
abundance: few
j_gene: TRBJ1-1
v_gene: TRBV12-3/TRBV12-4
CDR3nt: TGTGCCAGCAGTTTTCTCAGGAACACTGAAGCTTTCTTT
CDR3aa: CASSFLRNTEAFF

len: 14
d_gene: TRBD1
abundance: -
j_gene: TRBJ2-5
v_gene: TRBV5-1
CDR3nt: TGCGCCAGCAGCCCCTCGACAGGGACCGAGACCCAGTACTTC
CDR3aa: CASSPSTGTETQYF

len: 13
d_gene: -
abundance: -
j_gene: TRBJ1-3
v_gene: TRBV6-6
CDR3nt: TGTGCCAGCAGTTTCACTCTCGGGAGCACCATATATTTT
CDR3aa: CASSFTLGSTIYF

len: 15
d_gene: -
abundance: -
j_gene: TRBJ1-4
v_gene: TRBV6-5
CDR3nt: TGTGCCAGCAGTCCCTACGTTGCAACTAATGAAAAACTGTTTTTT
CDR3aa: CASSPYVATNEKLFF

len: 22
d_gene: -
abundance: -
j_gene: TRBJ2-3
v_gene: TRBV23-1
CDR3nt: TGCGCCAGCAGTCAAGATGAACTTGTTCGAGGAACCTCCTCGGCCTGCACAGATACGCAGTATTTT
CDR3aa: CASSQDELVRGTSSACTDTQYF

len: 15
d_gene: TRBD1
abundance: -
j_gene: TRBJ1-1
v_gene: TRBV19
CDR3nt: TGTGCCAGTAGTCCGACGGGACAGGGGAACACTGAAGCTTTCTTT
CDR3aa: CASSPTGQGNTEAFF

len: 12
d_gene: -
abundance: once
j_gene: TRBJ2-7
v_gene: TRBV18
CDR3nt: TGTGCCAGCTCACCAGGCCTCTACGAGCAGTACTTC
CDR3aa: CASSPGLYEQYF

len: 15
d_gene: TRBD2
abundance: -
j_gene: TRBJ2-1
v_gene: TRBV11-1
CDR3nt: TGTGCCAGCAGTTACTTAGCGGGCCCCTACAATGAGCAGTTCTTC
CDR3aa: CASSYLAGPYNEQFF

len: 15
d_gene: TRBD1
abundance: once
j_gene: TRBJ1-5
v_gene: TRBV6-6
CDR3nt: TGTGCCAGCAGTCCCCGGGACAGGGTGAATCAGCCCCAGCATTTT
CDR3aa: CASSPRDRVNQPQHF

len: 14
d_gene: TRBD1
abundance: -
j_gene: TRBJ1-2
v_gene: TRBV19
CDR3nt: TGTGCCAGTAGTATAGTTGGGACAGGGGATGGCTACACCTTC
CDR3aa: CASSIVGTGDGYTF

len: 15
d_gene: -
abundance: -
j_gene: TRBJ1-1
v_gene: TRBV27
CDR3nt: TGTGCCAGCAGTGCTCTCGGGGTTACGGGCACTGAAGCTTTCTTT
CDR3aa: CASSALGVTGTEAFF

len: 13
d_gene: -
abundance: -
j_gene: TRBJ2-1
v_gene: TRBV6-5
CDR3nt: TGTGCCAGCAGTTACGTGGGCGACAATGAGCAGTTCTTC
CDR3aa: CASSYVGDNEQFF

len: 14
d_gene: -
abundance: -
j_gene: TRBJ1-2
v_gene: TRBV6-6
CDR3nt: TGTGCCAGCAGTTACTCAGCTCCCCTCTATGGCTACACCTTC
CDR3aa: CASSYSAPLYGYTF

len: 16
d_gene: TRBD1
abundance: -
j_gene: TRBJ1-3
v_gene: TRBV11-2
CDR3nt: TGTGCCAGCAGCTTACAGGGGGACAACTCTGGAAACACCATATATTTT
CDR3aa: CASSLQGDNSGNTIYF

len: 11
d_gene: -
abundance: -
j_gene: TRBJ2-5
v_gene: TRBV6-5
CDR3nt: TGTGCCAGCAGACTGGGCGAGACCCAGTACTTC
CDR3aa: CASRLGETQYF

len: 14
d_gene: TRBD2
abundance: -
j_gene: TRBJ2-7
v_gene: TRBV3-1/TRBV3-2
CDR3nt: TGTACCAGCAGCCCAGCGGGAGGAACCTACGAGCAGTACTTC
CDR3aa: CTSSPAGGTYEQYF

len: 13
d_gene: TRBD2
abundance: -
j_gene: TRBJ2-7
v_gene: TRBV18
CDR3nt: TGTGCCAGCTCAAGAGCGGGAACCTACGAGCAGTACTTC
CDR3aa: CASSRAGTYEQYF

len: 12
d_gene: -
abundance: -
j_gene: TRBJ1-2
v_gene: TRBV29-1
CDR3nt: TGCAGCGGCGGGTCCGGCACCTATGGCTACACCTTC
CDR3aa: CSGGSGTYGYTF

len: 15
d_gene: -
abundance: -
j_gene: TRBJ2-3
v_gene: TRBV6-2/TRBV6-3
CDR3nt: TGTGCCAGCAGTTACTCGTCTAGGGGTATGGATACGCAGTATTTT
CDR3aa: CASSYSSRGMDTQYF

len: 16
d_gene: TRBD2
abundance: -
j_gene: TRBJ2-3
v_gene: TRBV27
CDR3nt: TGTGCCAGCAGTGCGCGACTAGCGGGATTCACAGATACGCAGTATTTT
CDR3aa: CASSARLAGFTDTQYF

len: 17
d_gene: TRBD1
abundance: -
j_gene: TRBJ1-5
v_gene: TRBV19
CDR3nt: TGTGCCAGTAGAACCTGGGACAGGGGGGGAAGCAATCAGCCCCAGCATTTT
CDR3aa: CASRTWDRGGSNQPQHF

len: 15
d_gene: -
abundance: -
j_gene: TRBJ2-5
v_gene: TRBV9
CDR3nt: TGTGCCAGCAGCGTCACAGGGCGGGCGTATGAGACCCAGTACTTC
CDR3aa: CASSVTGRAYETQYF

len: 15
d_gene: TRBD2
abundance: -
j_gene: TRBJ2-1
v_gene: TRBV3-1/TRBV3-2
CDR3nt: TGTGCCAGCAGCACCGCGACTAGCGGAAACAATGAGCAGTTCTTC
CDR3aa: CASSTATSGNNEQFF

len: 14
d_gene: TRBD2
abundance: -
j_gene: TRBJ2-2
v_gene: TRBV2
CDR3nt: TGTGCCAGCGGTAGCGGGGCGAACACCGGGGAGCTGTTTTTT
CDR3aa: CASGSGANTGELFF

len: 14
d_gene: -
abundance: -
j_gene: TRBJ1-1
v_gene: TRBV2
CDR3nt: TGTGCCAGCAGTGTCTTTTTTAGCGGCACTGAAGCTTTCTTT
CDR3aa: CASSVFFSGTEAFF

len: 15
d_gene: -
abundance: once
j_gene: TRBJ1-6
v_gene: TRBV7-9
CDR3nt: TGTGCCAGCAGCAGTGTTGGACAGCCTAATTCACCCCTCCACTTT
CDR3aa: CASSSVGQPNSPLHF

len: 15
d_gene: -
abundance: -
j_gene: TRBJ1-2
v_gene: TRBV27
CDR3nt: TGTGCCAGCAGTTTAGGCAGGGAAGCTAACTATGGCTACACCTTC
CDR3aa: CASSLGREANYGYTF

len: 17
d_gene: TRBD1
abundance: -
j_gene: TRBJ1-5
v_gene: TRBV15
CDR3nt: TGTGCCACCAGCAGAGCCCCTGGGACAGTGAGCAATCAGCCCCAGCATTTT
CDR3aa: CATSRAPGTVSNQPQHF

len: 14
d_gene: -
abundance: -
j_gene: TRBJ1-5
v_gene: TRBV7-2
CDR3nt: TGTGCCAGCAGCCAGGGTGCTAGCAATCAGCCCCAGCATTTT
CDR3aa: CASSQGASNQPQHF